The clone carrying this T cell receptor (beta chain) was detected a few times. Its antigen is undetermined. A read error may explain this, as a much larger clone is one base away. The sample holds other DNA sequences that translate to the same CDR3. The data belong to a study of metastatic and nonmetastatic thyroid tumors. Study-level information: Both malignant and benign thyroid patients supplied peripheral blood and tumor or nodule tissue samples, across which the repertoires of these patients were then compared.

Overall study findings and caveats: Malignant thyroid tumors reportedly exceeded benign nodules significantly in TCR beta diversity, with the difference appearing in blood and tumor.

V was cut by 1 base and J by 3 bases, with 12 bases left in between. Germline V CDR1 and CDR2: LGHDT, YNNKEL (reference sequence). The CDR3 runs to 16 residues. No treatment had been given to any patient before thyroid surgery. In the authors' methods: Building a distant-metastasis classifier for papillary thyroid cancer drew on CDR3 differences across clinicopathological groups. TCRdb reanalyzed the PCR reads via MiXCR. Clone size and V and J calls follow TCRdb, not the original study. This table has about 92,000 clones, 15% appearing once. The chain is built from TRBV3-1 and TRBJ1-4; the D is unclear. The sequencing sample was made of blood. The sequence derives from a female donor with papillary thyroid cancer or a benign thyroid nodule (not recorded which). Some clones in this sample may be carry-over from other donors' samples. Here the CDR3 reads CASSQVDGRANEKLFF. In nucleotides, the CDR3 is TGTGCCAGCAGCCAAGTTGACGGGAGAGCTAATGAAAAACTGTTTTTT.